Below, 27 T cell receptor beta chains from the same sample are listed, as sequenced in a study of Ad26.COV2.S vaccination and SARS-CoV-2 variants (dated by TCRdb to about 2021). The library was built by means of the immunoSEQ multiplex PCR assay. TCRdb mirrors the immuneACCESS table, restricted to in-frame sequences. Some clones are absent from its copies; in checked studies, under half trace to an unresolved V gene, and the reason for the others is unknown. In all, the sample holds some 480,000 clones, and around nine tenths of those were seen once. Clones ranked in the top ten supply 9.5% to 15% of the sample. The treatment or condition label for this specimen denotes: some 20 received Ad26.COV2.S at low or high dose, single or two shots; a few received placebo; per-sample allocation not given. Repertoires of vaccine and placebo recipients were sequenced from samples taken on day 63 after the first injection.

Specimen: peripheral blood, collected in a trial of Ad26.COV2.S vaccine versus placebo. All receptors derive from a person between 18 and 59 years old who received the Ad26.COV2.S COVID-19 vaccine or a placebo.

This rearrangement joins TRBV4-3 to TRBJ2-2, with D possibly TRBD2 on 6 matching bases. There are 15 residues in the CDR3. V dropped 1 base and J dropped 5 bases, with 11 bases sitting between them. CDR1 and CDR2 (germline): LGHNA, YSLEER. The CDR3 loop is CASSQALASTGELFF. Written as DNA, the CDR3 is TGCGCCAGCAGCCAAGCGCTAGCGAGTACCGGGGAGCTGTTTTTT.

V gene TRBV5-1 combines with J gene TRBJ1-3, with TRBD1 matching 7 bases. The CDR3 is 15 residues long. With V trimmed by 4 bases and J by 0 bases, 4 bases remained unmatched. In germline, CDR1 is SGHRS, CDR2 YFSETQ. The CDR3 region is CASSLGTDSGNTIYF. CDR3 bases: TGCGCCAGCAGCCTGGGGACAGACTCTGGAAACACCATATATTTT.

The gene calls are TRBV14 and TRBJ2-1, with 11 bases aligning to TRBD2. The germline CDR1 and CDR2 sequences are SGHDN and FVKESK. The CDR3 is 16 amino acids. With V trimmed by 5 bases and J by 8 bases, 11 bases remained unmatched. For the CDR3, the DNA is TGTGCCAGCAGCTCACCGGTACTAGCGGGAGCGGATGAGCAGTTCTTC. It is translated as CASSSPVLAGADEQFF.

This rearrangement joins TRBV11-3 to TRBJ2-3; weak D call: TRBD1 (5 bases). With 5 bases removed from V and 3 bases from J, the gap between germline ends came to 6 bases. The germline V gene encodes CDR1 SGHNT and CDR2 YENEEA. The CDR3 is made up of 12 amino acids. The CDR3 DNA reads TGTGCCAGCAGCAGGGGTACAGATACGCAGTATTTT. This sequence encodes CASSRGTDTQYF.

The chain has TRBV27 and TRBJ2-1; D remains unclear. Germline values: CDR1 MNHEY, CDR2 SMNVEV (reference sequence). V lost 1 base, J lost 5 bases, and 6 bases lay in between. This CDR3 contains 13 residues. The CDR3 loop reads CASSLWRNNEQFF. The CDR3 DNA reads TGTGCCAGCAGTTTATGGCGTAACAATGAGCAGTTCTTC.

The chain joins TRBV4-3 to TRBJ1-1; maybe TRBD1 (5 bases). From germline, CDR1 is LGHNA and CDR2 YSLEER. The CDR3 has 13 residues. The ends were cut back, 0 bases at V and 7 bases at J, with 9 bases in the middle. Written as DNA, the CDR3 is TGCGCCAGCAGCCAAGAATGGGGCCGTGAAGCTTTCTTT. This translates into CASSQEWGREAFF.

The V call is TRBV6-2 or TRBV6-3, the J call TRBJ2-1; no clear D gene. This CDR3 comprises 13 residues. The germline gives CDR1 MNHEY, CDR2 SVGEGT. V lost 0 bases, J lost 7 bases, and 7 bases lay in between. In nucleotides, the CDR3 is TGTGCCAGCAGTTACTCGACTCTGAATGAGCAGTTCTTC. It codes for CASSYSTLNEQFF.

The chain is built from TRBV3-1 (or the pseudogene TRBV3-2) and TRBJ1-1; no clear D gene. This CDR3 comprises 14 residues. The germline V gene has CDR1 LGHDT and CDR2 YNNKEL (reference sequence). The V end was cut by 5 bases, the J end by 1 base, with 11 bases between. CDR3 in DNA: TGTGCCAGCAGCTCTAATGACAAGAACACTGAAGCTTTCTTT. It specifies CASSSNDKNTEAFF.

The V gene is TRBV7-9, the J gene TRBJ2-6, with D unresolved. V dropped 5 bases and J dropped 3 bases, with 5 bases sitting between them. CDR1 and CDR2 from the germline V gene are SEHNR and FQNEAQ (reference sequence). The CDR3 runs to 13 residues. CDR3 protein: CASSNIGANVLTF. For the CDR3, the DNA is TGTGCCAGCAGCAATATTGGGGCCAACGTCCTGACTTTC.

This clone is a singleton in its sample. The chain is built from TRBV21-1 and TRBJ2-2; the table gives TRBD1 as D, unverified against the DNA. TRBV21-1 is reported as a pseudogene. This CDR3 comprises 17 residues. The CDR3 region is CASSGIGDKLRTGELFF. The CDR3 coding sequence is TGTGCCAGCAGCGGAATTGGGGACAAACTGCGGACCGGGGAGCTGTTTTTT.

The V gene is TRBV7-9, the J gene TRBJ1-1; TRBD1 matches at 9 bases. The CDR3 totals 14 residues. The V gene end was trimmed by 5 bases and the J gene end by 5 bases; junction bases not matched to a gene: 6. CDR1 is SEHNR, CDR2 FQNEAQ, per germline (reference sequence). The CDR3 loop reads CASSPRQGGTEAFF. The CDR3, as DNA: TGTGCCAGCAGCCCTCGACAGGGGGGGACTGAAGCTTTCTTT.

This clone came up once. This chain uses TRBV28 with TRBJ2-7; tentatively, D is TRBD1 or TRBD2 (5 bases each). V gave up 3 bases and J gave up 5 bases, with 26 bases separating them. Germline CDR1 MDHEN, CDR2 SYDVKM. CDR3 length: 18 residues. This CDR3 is CASSFSMFGVGRGDEQYF. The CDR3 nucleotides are TGTGCCAGCAGTTTCTCGATGTTCGGGGTTGGAAGGGGTGACGAGCAGTACTTC.

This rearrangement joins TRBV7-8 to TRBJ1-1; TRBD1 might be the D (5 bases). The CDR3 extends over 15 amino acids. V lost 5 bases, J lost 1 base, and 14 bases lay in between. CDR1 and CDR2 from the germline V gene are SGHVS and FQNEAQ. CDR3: CASSPETARNTEAFF. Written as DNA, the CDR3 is TGTGCCAGCAGCCCGGAGACAGCGCGGAACACTGAAGCTTTCTTT.

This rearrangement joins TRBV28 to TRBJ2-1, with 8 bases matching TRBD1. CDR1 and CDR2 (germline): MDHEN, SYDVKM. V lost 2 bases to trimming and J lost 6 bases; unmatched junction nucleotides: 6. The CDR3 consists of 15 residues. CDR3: CASSLVGQGFNEQFF. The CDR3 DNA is TGTGCCAGCAGTTTAGTCGGACAGGGATTCAATGAGCAGTTCTTC.

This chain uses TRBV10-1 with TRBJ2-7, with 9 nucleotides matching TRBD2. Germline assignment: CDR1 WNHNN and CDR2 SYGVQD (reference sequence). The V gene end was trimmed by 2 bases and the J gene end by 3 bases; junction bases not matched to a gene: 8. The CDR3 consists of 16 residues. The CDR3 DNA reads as TGCGCCAGCAGTGAGAGCCGACTAGCGGCGTACTACGAGCAGTACTTC. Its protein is CASSESRLAAYYEQYF.

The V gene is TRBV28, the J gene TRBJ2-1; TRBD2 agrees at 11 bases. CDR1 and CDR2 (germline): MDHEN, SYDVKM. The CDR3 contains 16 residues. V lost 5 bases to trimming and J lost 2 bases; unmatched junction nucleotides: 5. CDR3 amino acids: CASSRETSGTYNEQFF. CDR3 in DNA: TGTGCCAGCAGTCGGGAGACTAGCGGGACCTACAATGAGCAGTTCTTC. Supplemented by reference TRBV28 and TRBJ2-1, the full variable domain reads DVKVTQSSRYLVKRTGEKVFLECVQDMDHENMFWYRQDPGLGLRLIYFSYDVKMKEKGDIPEGYSVSREKKERFSLILESASTNQTSMYLCASSRETSGTYNEQFFGPGTRLTVL.

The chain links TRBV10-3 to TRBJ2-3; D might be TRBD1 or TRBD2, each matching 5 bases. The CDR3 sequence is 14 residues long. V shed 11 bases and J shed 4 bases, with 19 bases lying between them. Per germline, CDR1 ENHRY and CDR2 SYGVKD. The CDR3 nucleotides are TGTGCCTCCCACCGGGACCCTACGGCAGATACGCAGTATTTT. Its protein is CASHRDPTADTQYF.

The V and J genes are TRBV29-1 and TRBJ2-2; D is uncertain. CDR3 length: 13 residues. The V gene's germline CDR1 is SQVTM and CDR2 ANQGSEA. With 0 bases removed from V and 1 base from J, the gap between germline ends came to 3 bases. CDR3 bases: TGCAGCGTTGAAGACCAGAACACCGGGGAGCTGTTTTTT. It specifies CSVEDQNTGELFF.

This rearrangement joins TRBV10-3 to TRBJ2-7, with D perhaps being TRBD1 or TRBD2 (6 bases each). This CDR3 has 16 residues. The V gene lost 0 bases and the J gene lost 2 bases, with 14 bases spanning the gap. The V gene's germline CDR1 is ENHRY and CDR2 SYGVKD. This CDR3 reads CAISESGRGRPYEQYF. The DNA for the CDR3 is TGTGCCATCAGTGAGTCAGGAAGGGGGAGGCCCTACGAGCAGTACTTC.

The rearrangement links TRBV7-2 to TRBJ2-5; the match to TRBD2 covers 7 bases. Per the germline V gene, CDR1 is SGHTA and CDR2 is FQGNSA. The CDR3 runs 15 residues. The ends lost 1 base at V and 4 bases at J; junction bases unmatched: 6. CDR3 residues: CASSLEGGSGETQYF. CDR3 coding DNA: TGTGCCAGCAGCTTAGAAGGCGGGAGTGGAGAGACCCAGTACTTC.

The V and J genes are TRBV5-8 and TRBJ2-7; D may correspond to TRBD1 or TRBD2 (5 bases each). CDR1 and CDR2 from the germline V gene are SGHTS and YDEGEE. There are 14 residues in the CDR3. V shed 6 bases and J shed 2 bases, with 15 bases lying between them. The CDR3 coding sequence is TGTGCCAGCAACGCTCGGGACGGGGCCTACGAGCAGTACTTC. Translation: CASNARDGAYEQYF.

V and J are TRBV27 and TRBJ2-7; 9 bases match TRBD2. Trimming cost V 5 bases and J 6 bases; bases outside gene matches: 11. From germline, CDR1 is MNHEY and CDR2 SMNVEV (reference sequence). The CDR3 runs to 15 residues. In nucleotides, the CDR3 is TGTGCCAGCAGTCCTAATGATCGGCGGGAGGGCGAGCAGTACTTC. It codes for CASSPNDRREGEQYF.

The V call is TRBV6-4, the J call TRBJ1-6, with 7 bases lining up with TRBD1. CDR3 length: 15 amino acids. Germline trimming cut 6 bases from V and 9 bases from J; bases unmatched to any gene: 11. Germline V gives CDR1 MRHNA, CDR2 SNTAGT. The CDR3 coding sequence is TGTGCCAGCAGATCGACAGGGCTGAAATCTTCACCCCTCCACTTT. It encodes CASRSTGLKSSPLHF.

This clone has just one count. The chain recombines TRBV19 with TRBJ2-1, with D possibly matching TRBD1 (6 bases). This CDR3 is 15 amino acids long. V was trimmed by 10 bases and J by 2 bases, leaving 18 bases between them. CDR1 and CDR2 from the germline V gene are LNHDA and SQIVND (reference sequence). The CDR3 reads CATHGQGSPYNEQFF. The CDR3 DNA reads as TGTGCCACCCACGGTCAGGGGTCCCCCTACAATGAGCAGTTCTTC.

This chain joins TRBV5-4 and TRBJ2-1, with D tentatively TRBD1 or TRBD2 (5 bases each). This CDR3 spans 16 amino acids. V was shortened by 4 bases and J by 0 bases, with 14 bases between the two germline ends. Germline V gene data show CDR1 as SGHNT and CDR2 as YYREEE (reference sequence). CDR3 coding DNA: TGTGCCAGCAGCGGCCCGGGACCGAGCTCCTACAATGAGCAGTTCTTC. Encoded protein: CASSGPGPSSYNEQFF.

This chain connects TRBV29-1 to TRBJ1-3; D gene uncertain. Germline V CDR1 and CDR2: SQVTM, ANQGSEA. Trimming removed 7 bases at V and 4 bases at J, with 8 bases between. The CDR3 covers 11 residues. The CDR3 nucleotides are TGCAGCGGGTCAGGAGGAAACACCATATATTTT. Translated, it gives CSGSGGNTIYF.

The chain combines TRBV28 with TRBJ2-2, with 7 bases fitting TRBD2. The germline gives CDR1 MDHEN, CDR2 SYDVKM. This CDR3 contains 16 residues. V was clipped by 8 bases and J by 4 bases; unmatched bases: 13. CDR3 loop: CASESPGGAGTGELFF. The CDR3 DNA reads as TGTGCCAGCGAGTCCCCGGGGGGAGCGGGCACCGGGGAGCTGTTTTTT.